A selection of T cell receptor beta chains follows, all from one sample in a study of shared clonotypes between healthy human individuals. The repertoire was sequenced with immunoSEQ multiplex PCR; TCRdb's copy has only in-frame clones and lacks some. Of 2 million to 2.5 million clones listed, more than 90% are singletons. Sequencing was done on a sample of naive CD4+ T cells sorted from blood. These TCRs come from a man aged 18-30 years in good health. CDR3s include the opening cysteine and the closing phenylalanine or tryptophan. D genes are given only for firm matches. Clone size, where shown, is once, few, many, or a class for clones that have expanded.

j_call v_call clone_size d_call cdr3_nt cdr3_aa
TRBJ2-3 TRBV5-1 once TRBD2 TGCGCCAGCAGCTTGGCCGGGGGTAGCGGGACTATAAAAAGTACGCAGTATTTT CASSLAGGSGTIKSTQYF
TRBJ1-1 TRBV2 NA TRBD1 TGTGCCAGCAAGCAATCAGGGGGATCCACTGAAGCTTTCTTT CASKQSGGSTEAFF
TRBJ2-7 TRBV7-2 once TRBD2 TGTGCCAGCAGCTTGCGTTCTTTTACTAGCGGCTCCTACGAGCAGTACTTC CASSLRSFTSGSYEQYF
TRBJ2-2 TRBV5-1 once TRBD1 TGCGCCAGCGGCGGGACAGGGGGCGGCACCGGGGAGCTGTTTTTT CASGGTGGGTGELFF
TRBJ2-3 TRBV30 NA TRBD2 TGTGCCTGGAAGCTAGCGGGGGGCACAGATACGCAGTATTTT CAWKLAGGTDTQYF
TRBJ1-6 TRBV19 NA TRBD1 TGTGCCAGTAGTAAATACAGGGGGCAAGATAATTCACCCCTCCACTTT CASSKYRGQDNSPLHF
TRBJ1-4 TRBV30 NA NA TGTGCCTGGAGTCCCGCCGGGACCAGAGGTGAAAAACTGTTTTTT CAWSPAGTRGEKLFF
TRBJ1-4 TRBV28 once NA TGTGCCACTGGGGCCGGCCTTACAACAACTAATGAAAAACTGTTTTTT CATGAGLTTTNEKLFF
TRBJ1-1 TRBV5-1 NA NA TGCGCCAGCAGCTTGGTGTTTAGAGGGAGGGGCACTGAAGCTTTCTTT CASSLVFRGRGTEAFF
TRBJ1-1 TRBV7-9 NA TRBD1 TGTGCCAGCAGCTACGGACAGGGTACTGAAGCTTTCTTT CASSYGQGTEAFF
TRBJ1-1 TRBV6-1 NA TRBD1 TGTGCCAGCAGTGCTTCGGACAGGGGGCGTCTCAACACTGAAGCTTTCTTT CASSASDRGRLNTEAFF
TRBJ2-1 TRBV19 once TRBD2 TGTGCCAGTAGTATAGTTGCGGGAGTACATGAGCAGTTCTTC CASSIVAGVHEQFF
TRBJ2-7 TRBV11-2 NA NA TGTGCCAGCAGCTTCGACAGCATTGGGGGTCCCGAGCAGTACTTC CASSFDSIGGPEQYF
TRBJ2-7 TRBV4-3 NA TRBD2 TGCGCCAGCAGCCAAGAAACGGGAGGGCCCCACGAGCAGTACTTC CASSQETGGPHEQYF
TRBJ2-7 TRBV2 NA NA TGTGCCAGCAGCCCAGGGGGGGGGCTCTACGAGCAGTACTTC CASSPGGGLYEQYF
TRBJ2-3 TRBV30 NA NA TGTGCCTGGATGGGGGGATTCACAGATACGCAGTATTTT CAWMGGFTDTQYF
TRBJ2-7 TRBV6-1 NA NA TGTGCCAGCAGAGAGGGGGATTGGGGGTACGAGCAGTACTTC CASREGDWGYEQYF
TRBJ2-1 TRBV10-1 NA NA TGCGCCAGCAGCCGGGGGACCGCCTACAATGAGCAGTTCTTC CASSRGTAYNEQFF
TRBJ2-1 TRBV9 NA TRBD2 TGTGCCAGCAGCGTGATAGCGGGAGGGGGAGGTGAGCAGTTCTTC CASSVIAGGGGEQFF
TRBJ2-1 TRBV7-9 NA NA TGTGCCAGCCCGAATGAGCAGTTCTTC CASPNEQFF
TRBJ1-4 TRBV5-1 NA TRBD1 TGCGCCAGCAGCGCCGACAGGGGAGCAAATGAAAAACTGTTTTTT CASSADRGANEKLFF
TRBJ1-2 TRBV5-1 NA NA TGCGCCAGCAGCTTGGACAGGTCGGGCTACACCTTC CASSLDRSGYTF
TRBJ2-5 TRBV30 NA NA TGTGCCTGGAGTGACAGCGGAACCCAGTACTTC CAWSDSGTQYF
TRBJ2-2 TRBV19 NA NA TGTGCCAGTAGTAGGAGGACAAACCCGAACACCGGGGAGCTGTTTTTT CASSRRTNPNTGELFF
TRBJ1-6 TRBV7-2 NA TRBD1 TGTGCCAGCAGCTTAGGGTACTCGGGACAGCCGAATTCACCCCTCCACTTT CASSLGYSGQPNSPLHF
TRBJ2-7 TRBV6-5 NA NA TGTGCCAGCAGTTACTCAAACAGGCAGACCTACGAGCAGTACTTC CASSYSNRQTYEQYF
TRBJ1-3 TRBV7-2 once NA TGTGCCAGCAGTACCACAGGGAGCTCTGGAAACACCATATATTTT CASSTTGSSGNTIYF
TRBJ2-3 TRBV5-1 NA NA TGCGCCAGCAGCTTAGGCGACTCCCAACTCACAGATACGCAGTATTTT CASSLGDSQLTDTQYF
TRBJ2-1 TRBV30 NA TRBD1 TGTGCCTGGGATTCAGGACAGGGTTACAATGAGCAGTTCTTC CAWDSGQGYNEQFF
TRBJ2-7 TRBV5-1 once TRBD2 TGCGCCAGCAACCCTGGGACTAGCGGCCAAGAGCAGTACTTC CASNPGTSGQEQYF
TRBJ2-7 TRBV6-5 NA NA TGTGCCAGCAGCTCACCCGGCGGAAGCTCCTACGAGCAGTACTTC CASSSPGGSSYEQYF
TRBJ1-4 TRBV5-1 NA TRBD1 TGCGCCAGCAGCTCGGGACAGGGAGGGGAAAAACTGTTTTTT CASSSGQGGEKLFF
TRBJ1-1 TRBV5-1 NA TRBD1 TGCGCCAGCAGGCACGGGACAGCGAACACTGAAGCTTTCTTT CASRHGTANTEAFF
TRBJ1-2 TRBV7-6 few TRBD1 TGTGCCAGCAGCTTATGGGGACAGGGGGCTGACGGCTACACCTTC CASSLWGQGADGYTF
TRBJ1-2 TRBV6-5 NA TRBD1 TGTGCCAGCAGGGGACGGGGGACAGGGGAATATGGCTACACCTTC CASRGRGTGEYGYTF
TRBJ1-2 TRBV30 NA NA TGTGCCTGGAGTGTAAAGGGGGGTGGCTACACCTTC CAWSVKGGGYTF
TRBJ1-1 TRBV9 NA NA TGTGCCAGCAGCGTCCACAAGTACGGGGCGGAATCTGAAGCTTTCTTT CASSVHKYGAESEAFF
TRBJ2-1 TRBV7-9 NA TRBD2 TGTGCCAGCATCCCGGGACTAGCGGGGGCTCCCCACTCCTACAATGAGCAGTTCTTC CASIPGLAGAPHSYNEQFF
TRBJ2-7 TRBV2 NA TRBD1 TGTGCCAGCAGCGCGACAGGGAACGAGCAGTACTTC CASSATGNEQYF
TRBJ1-6 TRBV6-5 NA TRBD1 TGTGCCAGCAGCCAATGGACAGGCAATTCACCCCTCCACTTT CASSQWTGNSPLHF
TRBJ2-3 TRBV30 NA NA TGTGCCTGGAGTCCCGGGCGGAGTTCTAGCACAGATACGCAGTATTTT CAWSPGRSSSTDTQYF
TRBJ1-5 TRBV6-1 NA TRBD1 TGTGCCAGCAGTGAATGGGGTCAGGGGGTGAATCAGCCCCAGCATTTT CASSEWGQGVNQPQHF
TRBJ1-5 TRBV10-3 NA NA TGTGCCATCAGTGAGTCGGGGGCGGTTAGCAATCAGCCCCAGCATTTT CAISESGAVSNQPQHF
TRBJ2-7 TRBV7-2 NA TRBD1 TGTGCCAGCAGGTTGGACAGGGGCGCCTACGAGCAGTACTTC CASRLDRGAYEQYF
TRBJ1-5 TRBV6-6 NA NA TGTGCCAGCAGTTACGTCGGACAGAATAGCAATCAGCCCCAGCATTTT CASSYVGQNSNQPQHF
TRBJ1-2 TRBV29-1 NA NA TGCAGCGTTGATGGGCAGAACTATGGCTACACCTTC CSVDGQNYGYTF
TRBJ2-1 TRBV27 NA TRBD2 TGTGCCAGCAGTCCGAGGACTAGCGGGAACTCCTACAATGAGCAGTTCTTC CASSPRTSGNSYNEQFF
TRBJ2-7 TRBV4-2 NA TRBD2 TGTGCCAGCAGCCAAGATCGAAGCCTAGCGGGCGAGCAGTACTTC CASSQDRSLAGEQYF
TRBJ1-6 TRBV19 NA NA TGTGCCAGTAGTTCCCTGGGCGGGGGTTCACCCCTCCACTTT CASSSLGGGSPLHF
TRBJ2-3 TRBV19 NA NA TGTGCCAGTAGTATTACGGGACTCATAGATACGCAGTATTTT CASSITGLIDTQYF
TRBJ2-5 TRBV4-1 NA NA TGCGCCAGCAGCCCAGCCATCCGGGGCACAGAGACCCAGTACTTC CASSPAIRGTETQYF
TRBJ2-3 TRBV4-2 NA TRBD2 TGTGCCAGCACAGCGGGGGGGGTCACAGATACGCAGTATTTT CASTAGGVTDTQYF
TRBJ1-4 TRBV7-9 NA NA TGTGCCAGCAGCTTGGGTTCGAATGAAAAACTGTTTTTT CASSLGSNEKLFF
TRBJ2-2 TRBV5-6 NA TRBD2 TGTGCCAGCAGCTTGAGAAGGAGCGGGAGCCGTACCGGGGAGCTGTTTTTT CASSLRRSGSRTGELFF
TRBJ2-5 TRBV5-4 NA TRBD1 TGTGCCAGCAGCTCGGGACAGTCGTCGTGGGAGACCCAGTACTTC CASSSGQSSWETQYF